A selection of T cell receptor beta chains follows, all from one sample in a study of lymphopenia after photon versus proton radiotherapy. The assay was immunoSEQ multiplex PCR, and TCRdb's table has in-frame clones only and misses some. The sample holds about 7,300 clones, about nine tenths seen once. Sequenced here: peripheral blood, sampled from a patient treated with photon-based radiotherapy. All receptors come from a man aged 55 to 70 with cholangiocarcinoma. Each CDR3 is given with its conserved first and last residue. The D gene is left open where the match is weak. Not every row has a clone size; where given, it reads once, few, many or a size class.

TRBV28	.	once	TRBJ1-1	TGTGCCAGCAGTTGGGGGGGGACTGAAGCTTTCTTT	CASSWGGTEAFF
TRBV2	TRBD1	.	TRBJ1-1	TGTGCCAGCAGTGTACAGGGGGTGGTAGCTTTCTTT	CASSVQGVVAFF
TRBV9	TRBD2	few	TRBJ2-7	TGTGCCAGCAGCTCTCCTAGCGGGAGCGACGAGCAGTACTTC	CASSSPSGSDEQYF
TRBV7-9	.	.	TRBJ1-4	TGTGCCAGCAGCTTATCGAGTGCAACTAATGAAAAACCGTTTTTT	CASSLSSATNEKPFF
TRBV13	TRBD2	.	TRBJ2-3	TGTGCCAGCAGCCGCGGGGGGGCGGATACGCAGTATTTT	CASSRGGADTQYF
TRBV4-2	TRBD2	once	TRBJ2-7	TGTGCCAGCAGCCAACCCCAGCGGGATTTGGTCTACGAGCAGTACTTC	CASSQPQRDLVYEQYF
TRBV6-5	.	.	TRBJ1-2	TGTGCCAGTTCGTGGAAAACAGGGACCCACTATGGCTACACCTTC	CASSWKTGTHYGYTF
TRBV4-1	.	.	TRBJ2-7	TGCGCCAGCAGCCACCCCTCCACAAGGGGTTATTCCTTC	CASSHPSTRGYSF
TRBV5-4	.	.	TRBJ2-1	TGTGCCAGCAGCTCCGGACCTAACAATGAGCAGTTCTTC	CASSSGPNNEQFF
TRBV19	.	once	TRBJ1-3	TGTGCCAGTACCTATAACTCTGGAAACACCATATATTTT	CASTYNSGNTIYF
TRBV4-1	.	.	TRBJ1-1	TGCGCCAGCAGCCAAGATGCCCCACCCGAGGGCCCTGAAGCTTTCTTT	CASSQDAPPEGPEAFF
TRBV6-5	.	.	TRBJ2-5	TGTGCCAGCAGCGAAACAGGGCAAGAGACCCAGTACTTC	CASSETGQETQYF
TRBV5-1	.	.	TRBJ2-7	TGCGCCAGCAGCTTGGAGGGGCTCTCCTACGAGCAGTACTTC	CASSLEGLSYEQYF
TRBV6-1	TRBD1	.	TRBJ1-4	TGTGCCAGCAGTGAGCTGGGACAGAGTAATGAAAAACTGTTTTTT	CASSELGQSNEKLFF
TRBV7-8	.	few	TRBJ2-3	TGTGCCACTACTCTTGTAGGGGGTGACACAGATACGCAGTATTTT	CATTLVGGDTDTQYF
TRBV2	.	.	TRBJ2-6	TGTGCCAGCTCTGGGGCCAACGTCCTGACTTTC	CASSGANVLTF
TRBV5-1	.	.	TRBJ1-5	TGCGCCAGCAGCTTGGAGGTCAATCAGCCCCAGCATTTT	CASSLEVNQPQHF
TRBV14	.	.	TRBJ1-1	TGTGCCGGCAGCCAGCAACTCAGGTGGGGTGAAGCTTTCTTT	CAGSQQLRWGEAFF
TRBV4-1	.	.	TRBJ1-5	TGCGCCAGCAGCGACGCGGGGAACAATCAGCCCCAGCATTTT	CASSDAGNNQPQHF
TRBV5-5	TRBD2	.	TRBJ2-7	TGTGCCAGCAGCTTAAGTAGCGGGAGTTACGAGCAGTACTTC	CASSLSSGSYEQYF
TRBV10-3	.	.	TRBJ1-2	TGTGCCATCAGTGGGTTCATCAAGGTTTCGGAGGGTCGTTCAAGTGGCTACACCTTC	CAISGFIKVSEGRSSGYTF
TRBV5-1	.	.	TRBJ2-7	TGCGCCAGCAGCGAATCAGGCGGGTCAGACTACGAGCAGTACTTC	CASSESGGSDYEQYF
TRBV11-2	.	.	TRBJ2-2	TGTGCCAGCAGCTTAATGGGCGACACCGGGGAGCTGTTTTTT	CASSLMGDTGELFF
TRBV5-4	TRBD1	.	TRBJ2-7	TGTGCCAGCAGCTTGGGGGGAACCACAGGGGCAGGTTACGAGCAGTACTTC	CASSLGGTTGAGYEQYF
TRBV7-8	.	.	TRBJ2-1	TGTGCCAGCAGCTTAGCGAGGTCGTCAGTTGTATTCAATGAGCAGTTCTTC	CASSLARSSVVFNEQFF
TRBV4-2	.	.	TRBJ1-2	TGTGCCAGCAGCCCCTCGGTTGGCTATGGCTACACCTTC	CASSPSVGYGYTF
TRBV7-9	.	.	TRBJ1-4	TGTGCCAGCAGCTTCCGGGATGTGGGTGAAAAACTGTTTTTT	CASSFRDVGEKLFF